This T cell receptor beta chain was sequenced for a study of blood T cell repertoires in COVID-19 (dated by TCRdb to the early 2020s). Background on the whole study: The collaborator samples originated in the United States, Italy and Spain and spanned the acute and convalescent phases of COVID-19. HLA class I and class II types, where available, came from metadata supplied by the sample provider rather than from assay-based typing. The sample metadata nearly always contained a de-identified subject ID, COVID-19 status, age in years and sex. Deeply sampled blood TCRbeta repertoires from subjects exposed to, actively infected with, or recovered from COVID-19 were included in the dataset. Samples came from the ongoing ImmuneRACE study (first 160 participants) plus 1,254 subjects from 6 global collaborators. The material from the prospective study consisted of cDNA or gDNA derived from T cells, B-cell-depleted T cells, or PBMCs. A freely available public database, intended as a resource for researchers studying the immune response to SARS-CoV-2, is where the repertoires were released.

Trimmed from V: 4 bases; trimmed from J: 2 bases; junction bases lacking a gene match: 2. The CDR3 holds 14 amino acids from the cysteine to the phenylalanine. The only DNA kept is the CDR3, 42 bases in frame from the first base. The germline V gene encodes CDR1 SGHKS and CDR2 YYEKEE (reference sequence). Enrolling through a virtual design, the prospective study's participants ranged in age from roughly 18 to 95 years and lived across roughly 23 United States geographic areas. Cohort assignment in the prospective study relied on participant-reported clinical history from a screening survey and a study questionnaire. For ImmuneRACE Cohort 3, a participant was defined as recovered based on two consecutive negative NP/OP PCR tests, clearance by a healthcare professional, or resolution of symptoms. In the prospective study, whole blood, serum and a nasopharyngeal or oropharyngeal swab were collected from each participant by mobile phlebotomists. Participants in the prospective study had the option to provide additional blood draws and questionnaires over an approximately two-month period. Prospective study blood samples were shipped either frozen or at room temperature before DNA extraction.

Study-level results and caveats: Clinical and demographic metadata were provided uncurated, with the amount varying by source and participant.

TCRbeta CDR3 regions were amplified from genomic DNA using the immunoSEQ Assay, a bias-controlled multiplex PCR. On the study's bioinformatics: Nucleated cell counts per sample were estimated from amplification of reference gene primers within the assay. To quantify the absolute abundance of each unique TCRbeta CDR3 rearrangement, sequence reads were collapsed and filtered. Productive Simpson clonality was computed per sample as the square root of Simpson's diversity index over productive rearrangements. Drawn from immuneACCESS, this table holds only the in-frame rearrangements with V and J called that TCRdb kept. Clones are partly lost; checked studies trace under half to an unresolved V gene and leave the rest unexplained. The DNA gave D and trimming, while V, J and clone size come from that table. The sample includes 150,000 to 200,000 clones, with under 90% observed a single time. The leading ten clones occupy less than 20% of the sample.

For this clone: The antigen it recognizes is unknown. The input lacks base qualities; no much larger clone sits a single base away.

This receptor chain uses TRBV5-5 and TRBJ2-7; 11 bases in the middle match TRBD1. This TCR was sampled from a man aged 55-75 years who had recovered from COVID-19. The specimen was PBMCs or T cells enriched from blood (not recorded which). The DNA is TGTGCCAGCAGCCAGGGACAGGGGGCCTACGAGCAGTACTTC. The encoded protein is CASSQGQGAYEQYF.